This T cell receptor beta chain was captured by sequencing in a study of cytomegalovirus exposure and HLA in healthy donors. Looking at the study overall: Inside one of the first data releases sat 80 million to 95 million unique TCRs taken from HLA-typed donors. Study-level findings and limits: A likely sequencing artifact accounted for one observed cluster of highly shared sequence variants. Published work reported that the classifier diagnosed cytomegalovirus status with high specificity and sensitivity. When analyzed later, a missense DCLRE1C variant was found to be linked to TCR beta V- and J-gene trimming.

It was with 60 Vbeta and 13 Jbeta primers that the PCR ran. The repertoire was sequenced with immunoSEQ multiplex PCR; TCRdb's copy has only in-frame clones and lacks some. The sample lists roughly 100,000 clones; around 82% were seen once. This CDR3 has 13 residues. Germline loops: CDR1 MGHDK, CDR2 SYGVNS. V lost 6 bases and J lost 5; bases outside the gene matches: 2. A word on this clone: What it recognizes is unknown.

This chain links TRBV25-1 with TRBJ2-5; 11 bases agree with TRBD1. The sequenced sample was PBMCs. The origin of this receptor is a woman aged 55-69 years in good health and CMV-seronegative. The CDR3 DNA reads TGTGCCAGCAGGGACAGGGGGCGGGAGACCCAGTACTTC. Its translation is CASRDRGRETQYF.